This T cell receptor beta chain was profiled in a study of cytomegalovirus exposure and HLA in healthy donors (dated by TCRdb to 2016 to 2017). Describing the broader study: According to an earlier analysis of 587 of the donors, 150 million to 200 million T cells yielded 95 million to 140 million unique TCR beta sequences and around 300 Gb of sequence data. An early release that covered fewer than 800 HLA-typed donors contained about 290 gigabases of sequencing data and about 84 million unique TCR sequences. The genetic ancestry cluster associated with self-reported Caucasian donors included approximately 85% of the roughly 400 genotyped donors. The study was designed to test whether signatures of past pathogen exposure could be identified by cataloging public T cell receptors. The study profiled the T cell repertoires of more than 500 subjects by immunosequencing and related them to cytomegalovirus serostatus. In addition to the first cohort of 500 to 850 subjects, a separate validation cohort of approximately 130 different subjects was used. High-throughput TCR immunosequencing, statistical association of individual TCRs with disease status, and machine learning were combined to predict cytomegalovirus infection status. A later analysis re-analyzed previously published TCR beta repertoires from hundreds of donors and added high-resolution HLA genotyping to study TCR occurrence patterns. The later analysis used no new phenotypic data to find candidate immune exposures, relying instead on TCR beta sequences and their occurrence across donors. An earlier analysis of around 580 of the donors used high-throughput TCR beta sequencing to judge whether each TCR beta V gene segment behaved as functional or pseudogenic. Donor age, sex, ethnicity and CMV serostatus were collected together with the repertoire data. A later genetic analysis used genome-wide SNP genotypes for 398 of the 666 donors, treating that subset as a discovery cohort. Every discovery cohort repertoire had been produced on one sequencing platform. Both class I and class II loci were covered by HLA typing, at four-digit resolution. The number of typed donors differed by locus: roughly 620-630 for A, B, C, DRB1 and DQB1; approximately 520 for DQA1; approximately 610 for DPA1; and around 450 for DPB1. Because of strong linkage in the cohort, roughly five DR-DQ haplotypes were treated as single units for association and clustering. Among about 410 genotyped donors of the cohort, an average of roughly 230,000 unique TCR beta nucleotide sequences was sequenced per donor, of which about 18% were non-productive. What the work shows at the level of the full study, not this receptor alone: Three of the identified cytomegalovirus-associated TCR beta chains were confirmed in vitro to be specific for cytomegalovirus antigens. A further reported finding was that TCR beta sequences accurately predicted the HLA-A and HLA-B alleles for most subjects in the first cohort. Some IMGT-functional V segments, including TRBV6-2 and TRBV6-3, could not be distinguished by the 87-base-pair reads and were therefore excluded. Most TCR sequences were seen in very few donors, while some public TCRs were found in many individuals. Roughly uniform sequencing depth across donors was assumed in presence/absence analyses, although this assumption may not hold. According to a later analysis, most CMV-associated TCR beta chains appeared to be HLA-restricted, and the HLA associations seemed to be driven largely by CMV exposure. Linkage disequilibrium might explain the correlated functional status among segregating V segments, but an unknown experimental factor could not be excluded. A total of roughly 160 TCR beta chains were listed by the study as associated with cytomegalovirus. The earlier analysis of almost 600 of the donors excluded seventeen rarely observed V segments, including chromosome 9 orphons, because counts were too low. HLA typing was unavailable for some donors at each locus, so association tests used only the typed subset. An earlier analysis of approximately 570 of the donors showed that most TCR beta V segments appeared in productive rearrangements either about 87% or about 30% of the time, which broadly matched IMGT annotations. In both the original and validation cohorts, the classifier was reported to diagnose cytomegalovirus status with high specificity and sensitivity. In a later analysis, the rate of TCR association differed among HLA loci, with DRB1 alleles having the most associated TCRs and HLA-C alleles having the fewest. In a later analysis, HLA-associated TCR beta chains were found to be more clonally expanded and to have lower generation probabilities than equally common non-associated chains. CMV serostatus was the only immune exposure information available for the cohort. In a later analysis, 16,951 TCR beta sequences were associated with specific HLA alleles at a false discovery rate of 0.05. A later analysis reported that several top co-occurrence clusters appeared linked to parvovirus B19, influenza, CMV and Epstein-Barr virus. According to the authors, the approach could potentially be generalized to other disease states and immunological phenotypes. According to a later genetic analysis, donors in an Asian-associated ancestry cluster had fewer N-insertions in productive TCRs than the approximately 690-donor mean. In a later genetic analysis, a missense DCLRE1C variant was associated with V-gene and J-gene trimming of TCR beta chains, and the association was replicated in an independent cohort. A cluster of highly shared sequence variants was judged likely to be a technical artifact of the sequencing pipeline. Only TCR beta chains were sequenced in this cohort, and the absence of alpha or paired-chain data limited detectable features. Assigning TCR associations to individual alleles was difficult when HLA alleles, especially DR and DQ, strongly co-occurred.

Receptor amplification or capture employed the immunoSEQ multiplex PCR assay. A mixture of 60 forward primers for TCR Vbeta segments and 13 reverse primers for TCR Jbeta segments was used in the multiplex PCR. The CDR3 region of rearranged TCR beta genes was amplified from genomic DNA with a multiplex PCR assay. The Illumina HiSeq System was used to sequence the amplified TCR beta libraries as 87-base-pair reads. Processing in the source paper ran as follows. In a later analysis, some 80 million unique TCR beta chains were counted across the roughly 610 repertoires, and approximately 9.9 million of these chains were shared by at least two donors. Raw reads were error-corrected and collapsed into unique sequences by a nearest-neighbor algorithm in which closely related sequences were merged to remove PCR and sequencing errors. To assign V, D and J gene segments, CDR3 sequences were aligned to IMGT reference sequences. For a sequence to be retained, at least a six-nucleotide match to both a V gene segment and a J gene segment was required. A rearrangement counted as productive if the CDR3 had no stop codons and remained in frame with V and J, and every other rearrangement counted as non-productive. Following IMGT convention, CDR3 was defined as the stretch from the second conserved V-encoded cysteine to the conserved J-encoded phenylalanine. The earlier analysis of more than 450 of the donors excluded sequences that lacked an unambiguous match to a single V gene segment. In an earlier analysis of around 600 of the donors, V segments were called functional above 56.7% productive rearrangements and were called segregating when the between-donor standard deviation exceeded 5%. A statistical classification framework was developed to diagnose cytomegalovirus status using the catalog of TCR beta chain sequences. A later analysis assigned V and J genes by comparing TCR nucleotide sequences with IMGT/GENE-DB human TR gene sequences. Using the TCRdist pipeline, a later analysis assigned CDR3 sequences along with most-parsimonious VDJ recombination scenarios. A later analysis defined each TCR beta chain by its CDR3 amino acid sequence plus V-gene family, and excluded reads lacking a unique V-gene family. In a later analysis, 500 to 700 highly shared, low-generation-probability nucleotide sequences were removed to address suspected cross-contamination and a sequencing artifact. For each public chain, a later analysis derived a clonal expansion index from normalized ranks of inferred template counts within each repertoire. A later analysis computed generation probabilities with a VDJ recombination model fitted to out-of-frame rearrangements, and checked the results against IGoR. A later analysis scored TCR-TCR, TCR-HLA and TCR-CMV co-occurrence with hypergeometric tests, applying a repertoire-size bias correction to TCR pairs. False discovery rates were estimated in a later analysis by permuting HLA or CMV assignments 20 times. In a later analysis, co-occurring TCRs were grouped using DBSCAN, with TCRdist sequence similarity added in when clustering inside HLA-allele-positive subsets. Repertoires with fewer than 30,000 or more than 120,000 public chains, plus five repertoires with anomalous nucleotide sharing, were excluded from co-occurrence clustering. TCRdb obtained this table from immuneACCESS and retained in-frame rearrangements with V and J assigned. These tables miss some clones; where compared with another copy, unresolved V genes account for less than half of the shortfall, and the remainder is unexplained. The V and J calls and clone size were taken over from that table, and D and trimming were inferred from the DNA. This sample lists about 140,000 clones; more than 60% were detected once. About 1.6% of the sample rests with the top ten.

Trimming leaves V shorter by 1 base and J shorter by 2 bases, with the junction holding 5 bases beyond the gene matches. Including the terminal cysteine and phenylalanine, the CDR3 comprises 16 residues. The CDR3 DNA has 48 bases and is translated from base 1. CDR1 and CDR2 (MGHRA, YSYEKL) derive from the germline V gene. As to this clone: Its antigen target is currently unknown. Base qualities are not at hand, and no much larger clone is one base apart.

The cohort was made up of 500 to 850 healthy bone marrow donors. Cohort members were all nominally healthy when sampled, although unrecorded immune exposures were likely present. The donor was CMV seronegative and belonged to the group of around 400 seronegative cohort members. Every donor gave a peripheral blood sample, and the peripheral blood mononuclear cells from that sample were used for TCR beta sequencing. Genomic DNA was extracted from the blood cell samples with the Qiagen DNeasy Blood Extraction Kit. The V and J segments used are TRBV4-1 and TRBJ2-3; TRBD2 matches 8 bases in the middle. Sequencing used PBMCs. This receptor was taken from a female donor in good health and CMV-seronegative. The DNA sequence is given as TGCGCCAGCAGCCAAGTGGGCGGGAGGTTCACAGATACGCAGTATTTT. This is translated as CASSQVGGRFTDTQYF.